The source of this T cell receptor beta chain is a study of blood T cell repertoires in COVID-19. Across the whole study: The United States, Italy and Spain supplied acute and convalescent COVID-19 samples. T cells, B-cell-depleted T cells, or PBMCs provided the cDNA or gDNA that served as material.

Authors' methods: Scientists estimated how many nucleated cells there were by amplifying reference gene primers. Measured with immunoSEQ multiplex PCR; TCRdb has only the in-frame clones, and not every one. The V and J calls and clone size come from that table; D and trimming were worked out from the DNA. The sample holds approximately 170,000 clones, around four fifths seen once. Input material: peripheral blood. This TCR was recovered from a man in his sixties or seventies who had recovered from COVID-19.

In nucleotides, the CDR3 is TGTGCCAGCAGTCCACAGGGAAATAATTCACCCCTCCACTTT. Protein product: CASSPQGNNSPLHF. This chain links TRBV6-6 with TRBJ1-6; tentative D call: TRBD1 (6 bases). The length of the CDR3 is 14 residues. Germline lookup yields CDR1 MNHNY and CDR2 SVGAGI (reference sequence). Trimming shortened V by 5 bases and J by 5 bases, and 10 bases separated the two germline ends.